Listed here are 5 T cell receptor beta chains from one sample, sequenced in a study of cytomegalovirus exposure and HLA in healthy donors. The method was immunoSEQ multiplex PCR; TCRdb's version includes in-frame clones alone and lacks a portion of them. The sample records around 50,000 clones, 80% to 95% being singletons. Material for sequencing was PBMCs. The receptors stem from a woman in her late teens or twenties in good health and CMV-seronegative.

This chain uses TRBV11-3 with TRBJ1-2, with D possibly matching TRBD1 (5 bases). The V gene lost 5 bases and the J gene lost 3 bases, with 7 bases spanning the gap. Germline lookup yields CDR1 SGHNT and CDR2 YENEEA. The CDR3 runs 12 residues. CDR3: CASSKTDYGYTF. CDR3 nucleotide sequence: TGTGCCAGCAGCAAGACAGACTATGGCTACACCTTC.

A single count supports this clone. This chain links TRBV7-3 with TRBJ2-3, with a tentative D call TRBD1 (5 bases). V lost 4 bases, J lost 6 bases, and 11 bases lay in between. Germline V gene sequence: CDR1 SGHTA, CDR2 FQGTGA. There are 13 residues in the CDR3. The DNA of the CDR3 is TGTGCCAGCAGCTATCAGGGTATGGATACGCAGTATTTT. This codes for CASSYQGMDTQYF.

This clone was recorded a few times. The chain combines TRBV5-5 with TRBJ1-4; tentative D call: TRBD1 (6 bases). The CDR3 has 14 amino acids. Trimming stripped 1 base from V and 7 bases from J, with 11 bases between. Germline V CDR1 and CDR2: SGHKS, YYEKEE (reference sequence). The CDR3 spells CASSLQQGSEKLFF. Here the CDR3 DNA reads TGTGCCAGCAGCTTGCAGCAGGGGTCTGAAAAACTGTTTTTT.

The chain's CDR3 is CASSWGGEAFF. The CDR3 DNA reads as TGTGCCAGCAGTTGGGGGGGTGAAGCTTTCTTT. V is TRBV6-5 and J is TRBJ1-1, with D possibly TRBD1 on 5 matching bases. The V end lost 4 bases, the J end lost 7 bases, and 7 bases lay between the germline ends. Germline assignment: CDR1 MNHEY and CDR2 SVGAGI. The CDR3 contains 11 residues.

The V gene is TRBV19, the J gene TRBJ1-3; D is perhaps TRBD1 (6 bases). The V end was cut by 9 bases, the J end by 5 bases, with 14 bases between. The CDR3 is 13 amino acids. The germline CDR1 and CDR2 sequences are LNHDA and SQIVND (reference sequence). The CDR3 spells CASEVTGRNTIYF. In DNA form, the CDR3 reads TGTGCCAGCGAGGTGACAGGCAGAAACACCATATATTTT.